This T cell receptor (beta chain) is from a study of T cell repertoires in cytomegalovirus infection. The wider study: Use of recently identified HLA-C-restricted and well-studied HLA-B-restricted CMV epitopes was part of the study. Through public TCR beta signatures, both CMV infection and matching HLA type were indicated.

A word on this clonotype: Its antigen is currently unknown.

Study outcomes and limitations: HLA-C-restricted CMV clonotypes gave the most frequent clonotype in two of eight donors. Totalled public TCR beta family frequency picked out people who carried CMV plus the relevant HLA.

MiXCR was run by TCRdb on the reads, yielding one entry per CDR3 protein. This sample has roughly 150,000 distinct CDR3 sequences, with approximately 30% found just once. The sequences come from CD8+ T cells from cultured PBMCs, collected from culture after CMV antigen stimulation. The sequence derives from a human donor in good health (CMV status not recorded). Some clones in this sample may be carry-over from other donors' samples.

This chain's CDR3 is CASRGDGYYGYTF. The CDR3 coding sequence is TGTGCCAGTAGGGGGGACGGATACTATGGCTACACCTTC. This chain connects TRBV19 to TRBJ1-2; D might be TRBD1 (5 bases). Trimming took off 6 bases at V and 3 bases at J, with 11 bases between the two ends. Germline CDR1 is LNHDA and CDR2 is SQIVND (reference sequence). The CDR3 runs to 13 residues.